A single sample is the source of the 15 T cell receptor beta chains below, sequenced in a study of T-cell reconstitution after alpha-beta-depleted transplantation in children (dated by TCRdb to between 2015 and 2016). Receptor libraries were prepared by PCR. Sequenced on an Illumina HiSeq 2500. TCR libraries were prepared with molecular barcoding, using unique molecular identifiers to normalize TCRbeta repertoire quantification. TCRdb cleaned the public reads at Q25 with fastp, built clones with MiXCR and kept in-frame beta chains. Each entry merges the rows of one CDR3 protein and shows their most common DNA and genes. In all, the sample holds approximately 630,000 distinct CDR3 sequences, and roughly 13% of those were seen once. The ten most abundant clones make up 0.79% of the sample. The treatment or condition label for this specimen denotes: allogeneic hematopoietic cell transplantation with graft depleted of TCRalphabeta T cells and CD19 B cells.

Sequenced material: PBMCs, taken before TCRalphabeta/CD19-depleted stem cell transplant. The receptor set was obtained from a girl aged 2-10 years with congenital amegakaryocytic thrombocytopenia, due to receive a stem cell transplant.

The rearrangement joins TRBV4-1 to TRBJ2-1, with D possibly TRBD1 on 6 matching bases. This CDR3 has 14 residues. CDR1 is MGHRA, CDR2 YSYEKL, per germline. The germline V and J ends were trimmed by 4 bases and 6 bases, with 13 bases remaining between them. This CDR3 is CASSRGPRGNEQFF. CDR3 coding DNA: TGCGCCAGCAGCCGCGGGCCCAGGGGCAATGAGCAGTTCTTC.

Note on this clonotype: The junction shows a germline mismatch at one end, possibly a read error. The chain employs TRBV7-9 and TRBJ2-1, with 12 bases that match TRBD2. Germline V gives CDR1 SEHNR, CDR2 FQNEAQ (reference sequence). The CDR3 sequence is 16 residues long. The CDR3 DNA reads TGTGCCAGCAGCCCGATAACTAGCGGGAGGTACAATGAGCAGCTCTTC. Its protein is CASSPITSGRYNEQLF.

This clonotype was seen many times. V and J are TRBV28 and TRBJ1-4, with D possibly TRBD1 on 5 matching bases. Trimming took off 5 bases at V and 4 bases at J, with 14 bases between the two ends. CDR1 is MDHEN, CDR2 SYDVKM, per germline. The CDR3 loop spans 15 amino acids. CDR3 amino acids: CASSVRVTDNEKLFF. The CDR3, as DNA: TGTGCCAGCAGTGTACGGGTGACAGATAATGAAAAACTGTTTTTT.

This clonotype was detected a few times. The rearrangement links TRBV28 to TRBJ2-3, with D hard to call. Germline lookup yields CDR1 MDHEN and CDR2 SYDVKM. The CDR3 is 12 amino acids. Trimming removed 7 bases from V and 2 bases from J, with 7 bases in between. The CDR3 DNA follows: TGTGCCAGCATTGGGAACACAGATACGCAGTATTTT. Encoded protein: CASIGNTDTQYF.

The chain recombines TRBV27 with TRBJ2-7; D is possibly TRBD1 or TRBD2 (5 bases each). The germline CDR1 and CDR2 sequences are MNHEY and SMNVEV (reference sequence). Trimming took 6 bases from V and 4 from J, leaving 13 bases between them. The CDR3 loop spans 13 amino acids. Written as DNA, the CDR3 is TGTGCCAGCAGCTACAGGACTGAATACGAGCAGTACTTC. It is translated as CASSYRTEYEQYF.

Of note for this clonotype: A much larger clonotype is one base distant, so this may be a read error. The chain couples TRBV5-1 to TRBJ1-1; no clear D. There are 14 residues in the CDR3. In germline, CDR1 is SGHRS, CDR2 YFSETQ. V lost 1 base, J lost 0 bases, and 7 bases lay in between. CDR3 amino acids: CASSLTDMNTEAFF. CDR3 bases: TGCGCCAGCAGCTTGACAGACATGAACACTGAAGCTTTCTTT.

This clonotype appeared a few times. This chain links TRBV27 with TRBJ2-1; D might be TRBD1 (5 bases). The CDR3 consists of 14 residues. Per germline, CDR1 MNHEY and CDR2 SMNVEV (reference sequence). Trimming left V 2 bases short and J 5 bases short, with 10 bases between. The CDR3 here is CASSLGAPHNEQFF. For the CDR3, the DNA is TGTGCCAGCAGTTTAGGGGCCCCCCACAATGAGCAGTTCTTC.

This clonotype was counted at least ten times. This chain connects TRBV5-1 to TRBJ2-1; maybe TRBD2 (5 bases). CDR1 and CDR2 (germline): SGHRS, YFSETQ. V lost 0 bases to trimming and J lost 1 base, with 11 bases between them. The length of the CDR3 is 16 residues. In nucleotides, the CDR3 is TGCGCCAGCAGCTTGGTATTAGCGTCATCCTACAATGAGCAGTTCTTC. Residues: CASSLVLASSYNEQFF.

The gene calls are TRBV27 and TRBJ1-5; 9 bases fit TRBD1. The V segment lost 5 bases and the J segment 5 bases; nucleotides outside the gene matches: 13. Germline CDR1 and CDR2: MNHEY and SMNVEV (reference sequence). The CDR3 sequence is 17 residues long. CDR3 loop: CASSPTGTGIVHQPQHF. CDR3 DNA sequence: TGTGCCAGCAGTCCCACCGGGACAGGGATTGTTCATCAGCCCCAGCATTTT.

CDR3 coding DNA: TGTGCCATCAGTGGGTGGGAGAACTATGGCTACACCTTC. As protein: CAISGWENYGYTF. The chain links TRBV10-3 to TRBJ1-2; D unclear. CDR3 length: 13 residues. Germline CDR1 and CDR2: ENHRY and SYGVKD. The ends were cut back, 4 bases at V and 2 bases at J, with 8 bases in the middle.

This clonotype was detected once. The chain uses TRBV5-4 and TRBJ2-1, with D uncertain. CDR3 length: 14 amino acids. Germline V CDR1 and CDR2: SGHNT, YYREEE (reference sequence). The ends were cut back, 1 base at V and 4 bases at J, with 9 bases in the middle. The CDR3 protein is CASSLITNYNEQFF. The CDR3, as DNA: TGTGCCAGCAGCTTGATTACAAATTACAATGAGCAGTTCTTC.

This chain joins TRBV6-2 or TRBV6-3 and TRBJ2-7; 9 bases align to TRBD2. Losses at the gene ends were 7 bases for V and 0 bases for J; bases not matched to a gene: 4. CDR1 MNHEY and CDR2 SVGEGT come from the germline V gene. CDR3 length equals 14 residues. The CDR3 here is CASTKREASYEQYF. CDR3 coding DNA: TGTGCCAGCACCAAGCGGGAGGCCTCCTACGAGCAGTACTTC.

The gene calls are TRBV12-3 or TRBV12-4 and TRBJ2-6, with D perhaps TRBD1 or TRBD2 (5 bases each). Trimming cost V 5 bases and J 0 bases, with 14 bases left between them. This CDR3 spans 17 amino acids. The CDR3 region is CASSRDDISSGANVLTF. CDR3 DNA sequence: TGTGCCAGCAGTCGGGACGACATCAGCTCTGGGGCCAACGTCCTGACTTTC.

The rearrangement links TRBV5-1 to TRBJ2-7; 11 bases match TRBD2. The J segment lost 2 bases and the V segment lost 4 bases, leaving 8 bases of the junction unmatched. Germline CDR1 is SGHRS and CDR2 is YFSETQ. CDR3 length: 16 amino acids. This CDR3 reads CASSPRLAGNPYEQYF. In DNA form, the CDR3 reads TGCGCCAGCAGCCCCCGACTAGCGGGGAACCCCTACGAGCAGTACTTC.

A few counts support this clonotype. This chain connects TRBV4-1 to TRBJ1-3; no clear D gene. The CDR3 is made up of 22 amino acids. The V end was cut by 0 bases, the J end by 0 bases, with 27 bases between. Germline-derived CDR1 and CDR2 are MGHRA and YSYEKL. The CDR3 bases are TGCGCCAGCAGCCAAGATGCGCGAGGAAGCAGGTGGGCGGGTAACTCTGGAAACACCATATATTTT. It yields the protein CASSQDARGSRWAGNSGNTIYF.